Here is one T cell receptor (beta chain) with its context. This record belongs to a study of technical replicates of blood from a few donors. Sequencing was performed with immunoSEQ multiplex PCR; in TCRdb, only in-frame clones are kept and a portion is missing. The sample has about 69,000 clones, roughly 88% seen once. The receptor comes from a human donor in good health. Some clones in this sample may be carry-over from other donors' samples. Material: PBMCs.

In DNA, the CDR3 is TGTGCCAGCGAGGACAGTAGGGAGCTGTTTTTT. Translation gives CASEDSRELFF. V gene TRBV6-1 combines with J gene TRBJ2-2; D perhaps matches TRBD1 (6 bases). Trimming removed 8 bases from V and 9 bases from J, with 10 bases in between. Germline V gene sequence: CDR1 MNHNS, CDR2 SASEGT. The CDR3 loop spans 11 amino acids.